This TCR beta chain was found in a study of glioma-infiltrating T cells. A few counts support this clonotype. The CDR3 runs 13 residues. V was shortened by 4 bases and J by 3 bases, with 10 bases between the two germline ends. Looked up from germline, CDR1 is MNHNS and CDR2 is SASEGT. Amplification of TCR alpha and beta CDR3 regions from RNA used iRepertoire nested multiplex PCR. One-step reverse transcription and amplification started from roughly 100-400 ng of tissue mRNA or PBMC total RNA. MiXCR, applied by TCRdb to the multiplex PCR reads, yields one record per CDR3 protein. There are over 130,000 distinct CDR3 sequences in the sample; around 42% occur only once, and over 15% lies in the top ten.

V usage is TRBV6-1 and J usage is TRBJ2-7, with a possible D match to TRBD2 (5 bases). The specimen was glioma tissue, nonneoplastic brain tissue, or PBMCs (not recorded which). This TCR came from a human donor with low-grade glioma or glioblastoma, undergoing nonglioma brain surgery, or in good health (not recorded which). The CDR3 sequence: CASSVKRDYEQYF. In DNA, the CDR3 is TGTGCCAGCAGTGTAAAGAGGGACTACGAGCAGTACTTC.